The subject of this entry is one T cell receptor (beta chain). Its target is unknown. The data were obtained in a study of cytomegalovirus exposure and HLA in healthy donors. Germline V gives CDR1 MRHNA, CDR2 SNTAGT. V lost 2 bases, J lost 3 bases, and 4 bases stayed unmatched. The CDR3 length is 14 residues. Study findings and constraints: Later on, analysis showed that most CMV-associated TCR beta chains appeared to be HLA-restricted. Serostatus for CMV was the only available immune exposure information.

PCR primers comprised 60 Vbeta and 13 Jbeta primers. The repertoire was sequenced with immunoSEQ multiplex PCR; TCRdb's copy has only in-frame clones and lacks some. The table includes approximately 140,000 clones, 80% detected once. This sequence was found in a man aged 35-49 years in good health and CMV-seropositive. The chain links TRBV6-4 to TRBJ2-7, with 7 bases matching TRBD2. The specimen sequenced was PBMCs. The CDR3 is CASSDREGNYEQYF. The DNA of the CDR3 is TGTGCCAGCAGTGACAGGGAGGGTAACTACGAGCAGTACTTC.